The entry below gives a single T cell receptor beta chain sequence along with its context. Its specificity is not known. This sample was taken from a study of shared clonotypes between healthy human individuals. Study background: Sampling drew on donors who were two women and a few men aged 18 to 49. Study outcomes and limitations: Researchers sampled blood only, noting tissue repertoires likely differ.

Spread over ten immunoSEQ deep assay plates, unsorted PBMC DNA underwent sequencing. How the authors handled the data: There were no quality scores in the junction-only immunoSEQ sequences, so filtering differed. Measured with immunoSEQ multiplex PCR; TCRdb has only the in-frame clones, and not every one. Clone size and the V and J calls come from that table; the DNA yielded D and trimming. This table has fewer than 700,000 clones, roughly 79% appearing once. V shed 6 bases and J 9 bases; nucleotides not matched to a gene: 10. This CDR3 region has 14 residues. The germline V gene encodes CDR1 MNHNS and CDR2 SASEGT.

This clonotype was obtained from a woman aged 35 to 49 in good health. Some clones in this sample may be carry-over from other donors' samples. The source material was PBMCs. This chain links TRBV6-1 with TRBJ2-1; 8 bases match TRBD2. CDR3 nucleotide sequence: TGTGCCAGCAGGGGGGTAGCGGGAAGCACTGAGCAGTTCTTC. Amino acid sequence: CASRGVAGSTEQFF.